The source of this T cell receptor (beta chain) is a study of metastatic and nonmetastatic thyroid tumors. Study-level information: Repertoire comparisons spanned blood and tumor or nodule tissue from malignant and benign thyroid patients. Study conclusions and caveats: It was reported that TCR beta diversity was significantly higher in malignant thyroid tumors than benign nodules, in blood and tumor.

Between the trimmed V and J ends, which lost 0 bases and 3 bases, there was a span of 11 bases. CDR1 is MNHEY and CDR2 is SVGEGT in the germline V gene. This CDR3 has 15 amino acids. Each patient went into thyroid surgery without having received any treatment. This clone was detected only a few times. What it binds is unknown. TCRdb reprocessed the PCR reads using MiXCR. The sample carries 35,000 to 40,000 clones, around 26% recorded once. The chain carries TRBV6-2 or TRBV6-3 and TRBJ1-2; D is undetermined. The sequence derives from a female donor with papillary thyroid cancer or a benign thyroid nodule (not recorded which). Some clones in this sample may be carry-over from other donors' samples. The sequenced sample was blood. The chain's CDR3 is CASSYSSELYYGYTF. CDR3 DNA sequence: TGTGCCAGCAGTTACTCGAGCGAATTATACTATGGCTACACCTTC.